Presented here are 28 T cell receptor beta chains from one specimen sequenced in a study of T cell responses to AZD1222 COVID-19 vaccine. Here immunoSEQ multiplex PCR was the method, and the copy in TCRdb shows in-frame clones only, minus some. The sample carries under 200,000 clones, less than 95% recorded once. Sequencing was performed on peripheral blood, taken on day 0 of AZD1222 vaccination. These TCRs come from an adult in good health.

The chain couples TRBV2 to TRBJ1-1, with D maybe TRBD1 (5 bases). CDR1 and CDR2 from the germline V gene are SNHLY and FYNNEI. The CDR3 has 15 amino acids. The V end lost 3 bases, the J end lost 0 bases, and 11 bases lay between the germline ends. The CDR3, as DNA: TGTGCCAGCAGTGAGGGGGGACGGTTGAACACTGAAGCTTTCTTT. Translated: CASSEGGRLNTEAFF.

This clone was observed a handful of times. The sample contains more than one DNA sequence encoding this CDR3. The rearrangement joins TRBV5-5 to TRBJ1-5; 7 nucleotides align to TRBD1. Germline values: CDR1 SGHKS, CDR2 YYEKEE (reference sequence). J gave up 0 bases and V 4 bases, and 4 bases lay outside the gene matches. The CDR3 is made up of 15 amino acids. CDR3 DNA: TGTGCCAGCAGCAGAACAGGGGATAGCAATCAGCCCCAGCATTTT. The encoded protein is CASSRTGDSNQPQHF.

This chain joins TRBV3-1 (or the pseudogene TRBV3-2) and TRBJ2-7; either TRBD1 or TRBD2 may fit D (5 bases each). The CDR3 is 12 residues long. The V gene's germline CDR1 is LGHDT and CDR2 YNNKEL (reference sequence). Trimming cost V 0 bases and J 5 bases, with 5 bases left between them. The CDR3 DNA reads as TGTGCCAGCAGCCAAGAGGGGGACGAGCAGTACTTC. Translating gives CASSQEGDEQYF.

The chain joins TRBV5-1 to TRBJ1-2; the D gene is possibly TRBD1 (5 bases). V was shortened by 4 bases and J by 7 bases, with 14 bases between the two germline ends. Germline CDR1 reads SGHRS; CDR2 reads YFSETQ. There are 13 residues in the CDR3. The CDR3 region has the DNA TGCGCCAGCAGCAAGGATGGGGGATCTGGCTACACCTTC. Translation gives CASSKDGGSGYTF.

The chain couples TRBV2 to TRBJ2-5; tentatively, D is TRBD2 (5 bases). Between the trimmed V and J ends, which lost 11 bases and 3 bases, there was a span of 16 bases. Germline values: CDR1 SNHLY, CDR2 FYNNEI. The CDR3 has 13 amino acids. The CDR3 reads CAGTTSNEETQYF. In nucleotides, the CDR3 is TGTGCCGGTACCACTAGTAACGAAGAGACCCAGTACTTC.

This chain connects TRBV28 to TRBJ2-2; D is unclear. This CDR3 is built from 14 residues. Germline V CDR1 and CDR2: MDHEN, SYDVKM. V was trimmed by 1 base and J by 1 base, leaving 4 bases between them. CDR3 region: CASSLLQNTGELFF. In DNA, the CDR3 is TGTGCCAGCAGTTTATTGCAGAACACCGGGGAGCTGTTTTTT. Complete variable domain (other parts from reference TRBV28 and TRBJ2-2): DVKVTQSSRYLVKRTGEKVFLECVQDMDHENMFWYRQDPGLGLRLIYFSYDVKMKEKGDIPEGYSVSREKKERFSLILESASTNQTSMYLCASSLLQNTGELFFGEGSRLTVL.

The chain has TRBV9 and TRBJ1-1; maybe TRBD1 (6 bases). Germline assignment: CDR1 SGDLS and CDR2 YYNGEE. V gave up 3 bases and J gave up 1 base, with 7 bases separating them. The CDR3 length is 13 residues. This CDR3 is CASSETGNTEAFF. Written as DNA, the CDR3 is TGTGCCAGCAGCGAGACAGGGAACACTGAAGCTTTCTTT.

The chain has TRBV12-3 or TRBV12-4 and TRBJ1-4; no reliable D call. This CDR3 has 13 amino acids. With 5 bases removed from V and 5 bases from J, the gap between germline ends came to 9 bases. The CDR3 DNA follows: TGTGCCAGCAGTCCCGGGAGAAATGAAAAACTGTTTTTT. It yields the protein CASSPGRNEKLFF.

This clone was picked up one time. V and J are TRBV19 and TRBJ1-1, with a possible D match to TRBD1 (5 bases). The CDR3 sequence is 15 residues long. Germline CDR1 is LNHDA and CDR2 is SQIVND (reference sequence). V lost 1 base and J 4 bases, leaving 13 bases between the germline ends. The CDR3 sequence: CASSIGGKARTEAFF. DNA of the CDR3: TGTGCCAGTAGTATAGGGGGGAAGGCTCGCACTGAAGCTTTCTTT.

V gene TRBV15 combines with J gene TRBJ2-3; 8 bases map to TRBD1. V gave up 0 bases and J gave up 3 bases; unmatched junction bases: 5. The CDR3 is 16 amino acids. Germline V CDR1 and CDR2: LNHNV, YYDKDF (reference sequence). In DNA, the CDR3 is TGTGCCACCAGCAGAGATCAGGGGGCTGGTACAGATACGCAGTATTTT. Translation: CATSRDQGAGTDTQYF.

This clone was found once. The chain joins TRBV5-1 to TRBJ2-1; 7 bases line up with TRBD2. Trimming at V came to 0 bases and at J to 8 bases, leaving 14 bases not matched to a gene. CDR1 SGHRS and CDR2 YFSETQ come from the germline V gene. CDR3 length: 17 residues. In nucleotides, the CDR3 is TGCGCCAGCAGCTTGGTCACCGGGAGGAGCCTCGTGCATGAGCAGTTCTTC. The encoded protein is CASSLVTGRSLVHEQFF.

The chain recombines TRBV28 with TRBJ1-4, with a weak D call TRBD1 (5 bases). Per germline, CDR1 MDHEN and CDR2 SYDVKM. The length of the CDR3 is 15 residues. V lost 3 bases, J lost 8 bases, and 16 bases lay in between. CDR3 in DNA: TGTGCCAGCAGTTTGGACGGGGGAGAGTGGGAAAAACTGTTTTTT. It is translated as CASSLDGGEWEKLFF.

The chain links TRBV19 to TRBJ2-3; 11 bases are shared with TRBD2. CDR3 length equals 16 residues. Germline assignment: CDR1 LNHDA and CDR2 SQIVND (reference sequence). V lost 3 bases to trimming and J lost 4 bases; unmatched junction nucleotides: 6. The CDR3 reads CASSITSSGRPDTQYF. For the CDR3, the DNA is TGTGCCAGTAGTATTACCTCTAGCGGGAGGCCAGATACGCAGTATTTT.

The chain links TRBV28 to TRBJ1-3; TRBD1 matches 7 bases. Germline trimming cut 3 bases from V and 4 bases from J; bases unmatched to any gene: 6. This CDR3 region has 15 residues. CDR1 MDHEN and CDR2 SYDVKM come from the germline V gene. The CDR3 loop is CASSFRQGKGNTIYF. The CDR3 DNA is TGTGCCAGCAGTTTTCGACAGGGCAAAGGAAACACCATATATTTT.

This rearrangement joins TRBV6-1 to TRBJ2-4, with TRBD1 matching 7 bases. Germline assignment: CDR1 MNHNS and CDR2 SASEGT. V shed 2 bases, J shed 7 bases, and the junction held 5 bases outside the gene matches. This CDR3 spans 14 amino acids. DNA for the CDR3: TGTGCCAGCAGTGAATCTGGCAGGGGGAACATTCAGTACTTC. Residues: CASSESGRGNIQYF.

J is TRBJ2-2 and V is TRBV18; a possible D gene is TRBD2 (5 bases). The germline V gene has CDR1 KGHSH and CDR2 LQKENI. There are 15 residues in the CDR3. V was pared by 6 bases and J by 3 bases, with 14 bases between. The CDR3 nucleotides read TGTGCCAGCTCTTCCGCGATGGGAGACACCGGGGAGCTGTTTTTT. As protein: CASSSAMGDTGELFF.

The chain combines TRBV23-1 with TRBJ1-5; 8 nucleotides match TRBD1. TRBV23-1 is treated as an ORF (open reading frame) with a function not yet certain. J was trimmed by 4 bases and V by 2 bases; bases with no gene match: 1. The CDR3 extends over 14 amino acids. The CDR3 DNA is TGCGCCAGCAGTCAACAGGGGGCTAATCAGCCCCAGCATTTT. Translation gives CASSQQGANQPQHF.

This rearrangement joins TRBV11-2 to TRBJ2-1; TRBD2 matches 8 bases. From germline, CDR1 is SGHAT and CDR2 FQNNGV. With V trimmed by 3 bases and J by 1 base, 5 bases remained unmatched. The CDR3 sequence is 16 residues long. CDR3 nucleotide sequence: TGTGCCAGCAGCTTCCTTAGCGGGACATCCTACAATGAGCAGTTCTTC. It translates to CASSFLSGTSYNEQFF.

J is TRBJ1-1 and V is TRBV30; D is undetermined. Germline V gene lookup returns CDR1 GTSNPN and CDR2 SVGIG (reference sequence). The CDR3 has 11 amino acids. Trimming pared 2 bases from V and 4 bases from J, leaving 5 bases between. CDR3 DNA: TGTGCCTGGAGTCCCGGCACTGAAGCTTTCTTT. Protein product: CAWSPGTEAFF.

Of note for this clone: The junction departs from the called germline gene at one end, perhaps through a read error. The rearrangement links TRBV3-1 (or the pseudogene TRBV3-2) to TRBJ2-2, with TRBD2 matching over 15 bases. Germline values: CDR1 LGHDT, CDR2 YNNKEL (reference sequence). The CDR3 is 18 residues long. The CDR3 coding sequence is TGTGCCAGCACCCAATACTCCGGACTAGCGGGAGGGACCGGGGAGCTGTTTTTT. Protein: CASTQYSGLAGGTGELFF.

The chain recombines TRBV27 with TRBJ1-1; 9 bases align to TRBD1. This CDR3 has 16 residues. V lost 0 bases and J lost 4; bases outside the gene matches: 6. Per germline, CDR1 MNHEY and CDR2 SMNVEV (reference sequence). The CDR3 here is CASSLSGTGKGTEAFF. CDR3 DNA sequence: TGTGCCAGCAGTTTATCGGGGACAGGGAAGGGCACTGAAGCTTTCTTT.

The chain links TRBV7-9 to TRBJ2-3; D unresolved. Trimming left V 6 bases short and J 0 bases short, with 16 bases between. This CDR3 is 16 amino acids long. Germline CDR1 reads SEHNR; CDR2 reads FQNEAQ (reference sequence). As DNA, the CDR3 is TGTGCCAGCAGACGGTGGCGAGGATCTAGCACAGATACGCAGTATTTT. It specifies CASRRWRGSSTDTQYF.

CDR3 coding DNA: TGTGCCTGGAGTGAGGGGACAGGGCCCCAGGAAGCTTTCTTT. This sequence encodes CAWSEGTGPQEAFF. The J gene is TRBJ1-1, the V gene TRBV30, with 9 bases fitting TRBD1. The CDR3 runs 14 residues. V dropped 1 base and J dropped 8; count of bases not matched to a gene: 8. Germline CDR1 is GTSNPN and CDR2 is SVGIG (reference sequence).

The J gene is TRBJ2-7, the V gene TRBV7-2, with D possibly being TRBD2 (6 bases). V was shortened by 1 base and J by 6 bases, with 13 bases between the two germline ends. CDR1 and CDR2 from the germline V gene are SGHTA and FQGNSA. This CDR3 contains 14 residues. CDR3 nucleotide sequence: TGTGCCAGCAGCTTAGAGGTCGGGAGCCCCGAGCAGTACTTC. Its protein product is CASSLEVGSPEQYF.

V and J are TRBV18 and TRBJ1-1; D gene ambiguous. This CDR3 is built from 13 residues. The ends were cut back, 2 bases at V and 2 bases at J, with 6 bases in the middle. The germline CDR1 and CDR2 sequences are KGHSH and LQKENI. CDR3 bases: TGTGCCAGCTCACCAAGGGCAAACACTGAAGCTTTCTTT. Translation gives CASSPRANTEAFF.

The V and J genes are TRBV5-4 and TRBJ2-7; 12 positions agree with TRBD2. The CDR3 contains 15 residues. Germline CDR1 and CDR2: SGHNT and YYREEE (reference sequence). V dropped 4 bases and J dropped 3; count of bases not matched to a gene: 5. In nucleotides, the CDR3 is TGTGCCAGCAGCAGCGGACTAGCGGGAAACTACGAGCAGTACTTC. As protein: CASSSGLAGNYEQYF.

DNA of the CDR3: TGTGCCAGCAGCGCCTCCCCCGGGGGGGTCTATGGCTACACCTTC. Translated: CASSASPGGVYGYTF. The V and J genes are TRBV9 and TRBJ1-2; possibly TRBD1 for D (5 bases). The V gene's germline CDR1 is SGDLS and CDR2 YYNGEE. Between the trimmed V and J ends, which lost 3 bases and 4 bases, there was a span of 16 bases. The CDR3 sequence is 15 residues long.

This rearrangement joins TRBV24-1 to TRBJ2-2; perhaps D is TRBD1 or TRBD2 (5 bases each). In germline, CDR1 is KGHDR, CDR2 SFDVKD. The CDR3 runs to 14 residues. With 1 base removed from V and 6 bases from J, the gap between germline ends came to 8 bases. DNA of the CDR3: TGTGCCACCAGTGATTTCCGGGGCGCCGGGGAGCTGTTTTTT. Translated, it gives CATSDFRGAGELFF.